This T cell receptor (beta chain) came from a study of blood T cell repertoires in COVID-19. Turning to the study itself: Material from acute and convalescent COVID-19 was sourced from the United States, Italy and Spain. T cells, B-cell-depleted T cells, or PBMCs provided the cDNA or gDNA that served as material.

CDR1 is SGHRS and CDR2 is YFSETQ in the germline V gene. The V end was cut by 4 bases, the J end by 6 bases, with 11 bases between. This CDR3 is built from 14 residues. Original analysis: Amplification of reference gene primers provided the estimated nucleated cell counts. Sequencing used immunoSEQ multiplex PCR; TCRdb keeps in-frame clones, though not all of them. V and J calls plus clone size are reproduced from that table; the DNA served to infer D and trimming. The sample lists 410,000 or so clones, about nine tenths occurring once. The rearrangement uses TRBV5-1 and TRBJ1-6; D is ambiguous. The sequenced sample consisted of peripheral blood. The clonotype originates from a woman younger than 45 with active or convalescent COVID-19. The CDR3 DNA follows: TGCGCCAGCAGCGCGGGATCGGCTAATTCACCCCTCCACTTT. It specifies CASSAGSANSPLHF.